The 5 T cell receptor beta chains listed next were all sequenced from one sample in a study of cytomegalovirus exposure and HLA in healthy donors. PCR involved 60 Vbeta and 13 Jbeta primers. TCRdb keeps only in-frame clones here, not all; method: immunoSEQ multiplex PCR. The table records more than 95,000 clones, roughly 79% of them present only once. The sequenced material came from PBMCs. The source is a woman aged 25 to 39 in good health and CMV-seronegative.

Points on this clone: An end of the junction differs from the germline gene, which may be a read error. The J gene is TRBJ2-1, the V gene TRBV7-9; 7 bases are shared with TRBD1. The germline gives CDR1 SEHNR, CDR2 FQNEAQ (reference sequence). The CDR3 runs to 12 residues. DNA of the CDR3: TGTTCCAGCAGCCCTCAGGGGGATGAGCAGTTCTTC. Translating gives CSSSPQGDEQFF.

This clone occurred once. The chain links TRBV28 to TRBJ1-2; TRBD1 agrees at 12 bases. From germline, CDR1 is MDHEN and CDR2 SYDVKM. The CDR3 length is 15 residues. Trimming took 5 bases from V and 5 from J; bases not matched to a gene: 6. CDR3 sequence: CASSPPGQGAYGYTF. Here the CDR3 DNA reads TGTGCCAGCAGTCCTCCGGGACAGGGGGCATATGGCTACACCTTC.

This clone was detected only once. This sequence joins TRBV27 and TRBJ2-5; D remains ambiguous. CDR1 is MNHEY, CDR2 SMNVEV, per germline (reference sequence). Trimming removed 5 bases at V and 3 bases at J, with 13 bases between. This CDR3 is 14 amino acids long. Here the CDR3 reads CASSPSVAEETQYF. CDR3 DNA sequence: TGTGCCAGCAGTCCATCCGTGGCGGAAGAGACCCAGTACTTC.

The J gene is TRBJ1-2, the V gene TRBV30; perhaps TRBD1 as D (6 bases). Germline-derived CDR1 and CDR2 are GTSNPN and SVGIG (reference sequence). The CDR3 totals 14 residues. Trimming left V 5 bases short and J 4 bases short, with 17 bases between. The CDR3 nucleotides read TGTGCCTGGGAGCAAGGGGGGGCACCCTATGGCTACACCTTC. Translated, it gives CAWEQGGAPYGYTF.

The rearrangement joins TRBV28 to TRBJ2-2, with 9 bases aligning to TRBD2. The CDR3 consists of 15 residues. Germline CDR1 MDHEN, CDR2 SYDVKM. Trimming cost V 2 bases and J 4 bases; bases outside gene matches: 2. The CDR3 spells CASSLAGGITGELFF. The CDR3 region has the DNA TGTGCCAGCAGTTTAGCGGGAGGGATCACCGGGGAGCTGTTTTTT. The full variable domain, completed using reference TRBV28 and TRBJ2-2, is DVKVTQSSRYLVKRTGEKVFLECVQDMDHENMFWYRQDPGLGLRLIYFSYDVKMKEKGDIPEGYSVSREKKERFSLILESASTNQTSMYLCASSLAGGITGELFFGEGSRLTVL.